This T cell receptor beta chain was obtained from a study of Graves' ophthalmopathy and Graves' hyperthyroidism. The ends were cut back, 8 bases at V and 1 base at J, with 16 bases in the middle. The CDR3 covers 14 residues. Germline CDR1 reads SGHRS; CDR2 reads YFSETQ. From RNA, the CDR3 regions of TCR beta chains were amplified and sequenced. An opening RT-PCR round employed HTBI primers and preceded a second-round multiplex PCR. TCRdb independently ran MiXCR on the multiplex PCR reads; one entry per CDR3 protein. The table has about 1.1 million distinct CDR3 sequences, less than 45% seen once. Study-level points and caveats: Ophthalmopathy progression was predicted by the model at about 69% sensitivity and about 79% specificity. Ophthalmopathy and stable hyperthyroidism were discriminated by a 13-signature model, with about 90% sensitivity and approximately 81% specificity.

The sample holds a few counts of this clonotype. Its antigen is as yet unknown. Material: peripheral blood or thyroid tissue (not recorded which). The rearrangement joins TRBV5-1 to TRBJ2-7; D tentatively reads TRBD1 or TRBD2 (5 bases each). The origin of this receptor is an adult man with Graves' hyperthyroidism. The CDR3 here is CARGVSGFSYEQYF. The CDR3, as DNA: TGCGCCAGGGGGGTCTCAGGATTTTCCTACGAGCAGTACTTC.